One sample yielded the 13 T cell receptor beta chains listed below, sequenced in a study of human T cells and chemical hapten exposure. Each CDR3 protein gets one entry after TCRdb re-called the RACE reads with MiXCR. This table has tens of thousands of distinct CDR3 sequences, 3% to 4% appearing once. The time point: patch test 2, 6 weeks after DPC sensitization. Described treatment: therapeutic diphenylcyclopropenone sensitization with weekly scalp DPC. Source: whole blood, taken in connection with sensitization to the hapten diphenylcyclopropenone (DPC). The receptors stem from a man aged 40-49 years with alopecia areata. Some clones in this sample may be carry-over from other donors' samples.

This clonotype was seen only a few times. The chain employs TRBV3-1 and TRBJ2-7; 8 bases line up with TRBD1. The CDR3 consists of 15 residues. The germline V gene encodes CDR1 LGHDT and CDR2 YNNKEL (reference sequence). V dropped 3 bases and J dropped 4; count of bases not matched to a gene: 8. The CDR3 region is CASSHRTGQRYEQYF. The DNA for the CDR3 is TGTGCCAGCAGCCACCGGACAGGGCAGAGGTACGAGCAGTACTTC.

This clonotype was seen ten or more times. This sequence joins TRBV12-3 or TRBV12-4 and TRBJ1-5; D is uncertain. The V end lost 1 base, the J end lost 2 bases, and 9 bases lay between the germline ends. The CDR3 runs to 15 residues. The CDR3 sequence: CASSLEEAGNQPQHF. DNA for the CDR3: TGTGCCAGCAGTTTAGAAGAGGCTGGCAATCAGCCCCAGCATTTT.

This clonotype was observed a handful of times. As DNA, the CDR3 is TGTGCCACCAGCAGAGATAGCCCAAGCGGGAGTTCCTACAATGAGCAGTTCTTC. It specifies CATSRDSPSGSSYNEQFF. The chain carries TRBV15 and TRBJ2-1, with 8 bases matching TRBD2. CDR3 size: 18 residues. The V and J ends lost 0 bases and 1 base, in that order; junction bases with no gene match: 8. CDR1 is LNHNV and CDR2 is YYDKDF in the germline V gene (reference sequence). The full variable domain, with the rest looked up from reference TRBV15 and TRBJ2-1, is DAMVIQNPRYQVTQFGKPVTLSCSQTLNHNVMYWYQQKSSQAPKLLFHYYDKDFNNEADTPDNFQSRRPNTSFCFLDIRSPGLGDTAMYLCATSRDSPSGSSYNEQFFGPGTRLTVL.

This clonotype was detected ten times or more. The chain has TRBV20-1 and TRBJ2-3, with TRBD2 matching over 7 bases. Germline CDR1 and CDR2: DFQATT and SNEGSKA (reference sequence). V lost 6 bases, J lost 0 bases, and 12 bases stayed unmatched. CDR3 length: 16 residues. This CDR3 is CSAMRETSASTDTQYF. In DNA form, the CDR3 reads TGCAGTGCCATGAGAGAAACTAGCGCCAGCACAGATACGCAGTATTTT.

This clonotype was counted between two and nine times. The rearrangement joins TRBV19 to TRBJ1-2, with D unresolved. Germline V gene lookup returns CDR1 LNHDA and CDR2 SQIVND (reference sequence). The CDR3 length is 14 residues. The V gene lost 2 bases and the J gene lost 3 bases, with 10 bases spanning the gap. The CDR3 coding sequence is TGTGCCAGTAGTATATCTGACGGCGACTATGGCTACACCTTC. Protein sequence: CASSISDGDYGYTF.

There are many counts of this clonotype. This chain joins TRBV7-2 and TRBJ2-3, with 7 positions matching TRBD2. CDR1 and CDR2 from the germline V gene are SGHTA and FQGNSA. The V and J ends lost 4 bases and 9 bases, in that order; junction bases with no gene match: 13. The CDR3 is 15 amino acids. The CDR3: CASSSSGAPSTTQYF. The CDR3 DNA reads TGTGCCAGCAGCTCCAGCGGGGCGCCCTCCACGACGCAGTATTTT.

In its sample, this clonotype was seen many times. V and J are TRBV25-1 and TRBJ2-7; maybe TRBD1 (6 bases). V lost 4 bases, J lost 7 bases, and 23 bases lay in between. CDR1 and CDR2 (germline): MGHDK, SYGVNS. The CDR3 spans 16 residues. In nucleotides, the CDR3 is TGTGCCAGCAGTGCAACCCCCGGGACATGGGTCGGGGAGCAGTACTTC. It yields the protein CASSATPGTWVGEQYF.

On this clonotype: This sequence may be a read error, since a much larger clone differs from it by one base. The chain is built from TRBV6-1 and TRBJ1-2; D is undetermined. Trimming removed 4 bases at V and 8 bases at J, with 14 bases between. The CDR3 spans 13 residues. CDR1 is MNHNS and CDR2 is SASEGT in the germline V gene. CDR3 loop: CASSADRTGGYTF. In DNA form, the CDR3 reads TGTGCCAGCAGTGCAGATCGGACTGGCGGCTACACCTTC.

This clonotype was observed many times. The CDR3 nucleotides are TGTGCCAGCAGCCTGGACGTCGGCCGGCGGACAGATACGCAGTATTTT. It is translated as CASSLDVGRRTDTQYF. This chain uses TRBV7-2 with TRBJ2-3; D call uncertain. CDR3 length: 16 amino acids. V was cut by 5 bases and J by 3 bases, with 18 bases left in between. The germline V gene encodes CDR1 SGHTA and CDR2 FQGNSA.

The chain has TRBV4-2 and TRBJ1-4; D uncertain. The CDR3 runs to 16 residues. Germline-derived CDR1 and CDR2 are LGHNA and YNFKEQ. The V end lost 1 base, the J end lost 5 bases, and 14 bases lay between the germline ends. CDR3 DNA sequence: TGTGCCAGCAGCCAAGCCGGCCGAGCCCTGAATGAAAAACTGTTTTTT. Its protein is CASSQAGRALNEKLFF.

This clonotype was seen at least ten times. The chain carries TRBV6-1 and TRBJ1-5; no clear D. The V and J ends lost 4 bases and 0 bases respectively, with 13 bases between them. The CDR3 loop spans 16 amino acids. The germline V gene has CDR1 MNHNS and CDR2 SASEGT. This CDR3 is CASSGTADYSNQPQHF. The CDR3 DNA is TGTGCCAGCAGTGGAACGGCGGATTATAGCAATCAGCCCCAGCATTTT.

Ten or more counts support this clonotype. The CDR3 sequence: CASSQGGILAGTSYEQYF. DNA for the CDR3: TGTGCCAGCAGCCAAGGGGGAATCCTAGCGGGCACCTCCTACGAGCAGTACTTC. This chain uses TRBV4-2 with TRBJ2-7; 8 bases match TRBD2. This CDR3 comprises 18 residues. Germline V gene lookup returns CDR1 LGHNA and CDR2 YNFKEQ. The V and J ends lost 1 base and 0 bases, in that order; junction bases with no gene match: 11.

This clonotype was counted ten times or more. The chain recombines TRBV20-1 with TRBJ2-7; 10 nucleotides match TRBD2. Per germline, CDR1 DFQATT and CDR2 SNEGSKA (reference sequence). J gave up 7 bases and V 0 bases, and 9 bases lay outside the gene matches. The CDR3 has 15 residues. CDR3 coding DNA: TGCAGTGCTAGAGAGCTAGCGGGAGCCTTTCGGGAGCAGTACTTC. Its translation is CSARELAGAFREQYF.